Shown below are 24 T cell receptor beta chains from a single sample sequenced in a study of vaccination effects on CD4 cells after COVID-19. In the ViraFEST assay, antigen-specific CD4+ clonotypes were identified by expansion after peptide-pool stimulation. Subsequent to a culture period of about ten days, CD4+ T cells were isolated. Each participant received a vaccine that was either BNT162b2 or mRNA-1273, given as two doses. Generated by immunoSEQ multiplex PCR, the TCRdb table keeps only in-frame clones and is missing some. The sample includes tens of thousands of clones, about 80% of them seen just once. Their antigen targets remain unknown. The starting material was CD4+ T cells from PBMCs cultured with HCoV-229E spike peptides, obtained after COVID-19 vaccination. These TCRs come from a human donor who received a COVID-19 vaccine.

The DNA for the CDR3 is TGTGCCACCAGTGACACGGACAGGGGGTTCCAAGAGACCCAGTACTTC. Translating gives CATSDTDRGFQETQYF. V gene TRBV24-1 combines with J gene TRBJ2-5; TRBD1 matches at 10 bases. Germline-derived CDR1 and CDR2 are KGHDR and SFDVKD. Unmatched junction bases numbered 5, after V lost 4 bases and J lost 1 base. The CDR3 length is 16 residues.

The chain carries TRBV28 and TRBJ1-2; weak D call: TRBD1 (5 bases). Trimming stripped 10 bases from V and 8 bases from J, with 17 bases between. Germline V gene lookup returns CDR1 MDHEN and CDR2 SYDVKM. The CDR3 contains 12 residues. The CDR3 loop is CATAMGVGGYTF. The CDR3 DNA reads TGTGCCACGGCGATGGGGGTAGGGGGCTACACCTTC.

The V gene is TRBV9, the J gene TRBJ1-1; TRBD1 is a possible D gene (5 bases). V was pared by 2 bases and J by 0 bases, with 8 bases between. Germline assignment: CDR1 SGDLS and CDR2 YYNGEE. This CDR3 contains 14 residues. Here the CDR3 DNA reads TGTGCCAGCAGCGTGGCAGGGTTGAACACTGAAGCTTTCTTT. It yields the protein CASSVAGLNTEAFF. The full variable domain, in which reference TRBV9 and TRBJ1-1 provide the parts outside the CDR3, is DSGVTQTPKHLITATGQRVTLRCSPRSGDLSVYWYQQSLDQGLQFLIQYYNGEERAKGNILERFSAQQFPDLHSELNLSSLELGDSALYFCASSVAGLNTEAFFGQGTRLTVV.

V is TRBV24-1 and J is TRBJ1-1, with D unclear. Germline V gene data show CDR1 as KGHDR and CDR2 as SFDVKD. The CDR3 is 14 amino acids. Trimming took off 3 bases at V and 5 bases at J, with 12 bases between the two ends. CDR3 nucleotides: TGTGCCACCAGTGATCCCGCTCTAGGAACTGAAGCTTTCTTT. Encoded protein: CATSDPALGTEAFF.

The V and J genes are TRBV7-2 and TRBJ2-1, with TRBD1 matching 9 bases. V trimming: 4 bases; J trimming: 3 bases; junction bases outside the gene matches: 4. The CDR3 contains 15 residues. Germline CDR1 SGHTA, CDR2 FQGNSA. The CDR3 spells CASSSGQGLYNEQFF. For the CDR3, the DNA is TGTGCCAGCAGCTCGGGACAGGGCCTCTACAATGAGCAGTTCTTC.

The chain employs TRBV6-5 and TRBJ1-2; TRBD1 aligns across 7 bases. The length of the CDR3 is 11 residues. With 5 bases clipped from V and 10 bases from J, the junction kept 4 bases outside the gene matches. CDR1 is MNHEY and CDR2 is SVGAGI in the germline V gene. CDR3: CASSRQGHYTF. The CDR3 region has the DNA TGTGCCAGCAGTCGACAGGGACACTACACCTTC.

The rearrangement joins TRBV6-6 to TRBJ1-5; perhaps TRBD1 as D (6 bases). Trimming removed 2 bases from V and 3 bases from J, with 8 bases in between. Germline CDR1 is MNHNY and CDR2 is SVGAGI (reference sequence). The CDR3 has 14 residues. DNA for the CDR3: TGTGCCAGCAGTTACGGACAGAACAATCAGCCCCAGCATTTT. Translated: CASSYGQNNQPQHF.

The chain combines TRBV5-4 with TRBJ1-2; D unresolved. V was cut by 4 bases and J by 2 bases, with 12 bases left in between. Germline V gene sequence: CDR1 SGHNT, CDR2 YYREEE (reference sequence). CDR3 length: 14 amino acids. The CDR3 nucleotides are TGTGCCAGCAGCATGGGAAGTAGGAACTATGGCTACACCTTC. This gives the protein CASSMGSRNYGYTF.

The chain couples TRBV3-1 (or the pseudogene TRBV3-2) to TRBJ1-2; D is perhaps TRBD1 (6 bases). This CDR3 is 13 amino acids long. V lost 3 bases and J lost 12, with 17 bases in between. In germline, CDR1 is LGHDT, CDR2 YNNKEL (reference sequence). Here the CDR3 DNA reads TGTGCCAGCAGCCAGAGCCGGGACACTGGGGACACCTTC. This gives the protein CASSQSRDTGDTF.

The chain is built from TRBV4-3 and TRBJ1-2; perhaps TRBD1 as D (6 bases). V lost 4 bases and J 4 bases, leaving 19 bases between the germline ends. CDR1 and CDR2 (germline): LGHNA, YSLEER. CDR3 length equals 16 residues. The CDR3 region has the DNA TGCGCCAGCAGCCGGCCCGGGACACCTACTTTCTATGGCTACACCTTC. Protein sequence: CASSRPGTPTFYGYTF.

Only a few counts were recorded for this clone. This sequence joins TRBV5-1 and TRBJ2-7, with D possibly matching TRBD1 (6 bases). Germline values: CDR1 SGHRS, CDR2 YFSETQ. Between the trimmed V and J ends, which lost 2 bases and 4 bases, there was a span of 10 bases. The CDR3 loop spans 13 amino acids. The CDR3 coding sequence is TGCGCCAGCAGCTTCCTACAGGGATACGAGCAGTACGTC. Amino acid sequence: CASSFLQGYEQYV.

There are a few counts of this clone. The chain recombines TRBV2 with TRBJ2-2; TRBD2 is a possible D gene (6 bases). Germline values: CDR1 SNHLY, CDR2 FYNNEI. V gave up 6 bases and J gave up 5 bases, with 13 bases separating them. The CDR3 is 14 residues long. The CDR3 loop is CASSQTSFTGELFF. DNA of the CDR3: TGTGCCAGCAGCCAGACTAGTTTTACCGGGGAGCTGTTTTTT.

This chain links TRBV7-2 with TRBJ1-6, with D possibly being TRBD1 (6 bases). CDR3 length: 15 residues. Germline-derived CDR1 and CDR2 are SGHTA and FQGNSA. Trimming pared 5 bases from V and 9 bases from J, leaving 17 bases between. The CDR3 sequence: CASSPPEGESSPLHF. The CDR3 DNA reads TGTGCCAGCAGCCCACCGGAGGGGGAGAGTTCACCCCTCCACTTT. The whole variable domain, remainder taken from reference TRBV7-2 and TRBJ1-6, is GAGVSQSPSNKVTEKGKDVELRCDPISGHTALYWYRQSLGQGLEFLIYFQGNSAPDKSGLPSDRFSAERTGGSVSTLTIQRTQQEDSAVYLCASSPPEGESSPLHFGNGTRLTVT.

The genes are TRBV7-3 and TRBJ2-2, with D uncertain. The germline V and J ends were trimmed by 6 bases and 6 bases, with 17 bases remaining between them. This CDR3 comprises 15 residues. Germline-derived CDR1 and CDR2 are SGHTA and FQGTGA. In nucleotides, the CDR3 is TGTGCCAGCAGTTTGGACGGCGCCCATCCCGGGGAGCTGTTTTTT. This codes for CASSLDGAHPGELFF.

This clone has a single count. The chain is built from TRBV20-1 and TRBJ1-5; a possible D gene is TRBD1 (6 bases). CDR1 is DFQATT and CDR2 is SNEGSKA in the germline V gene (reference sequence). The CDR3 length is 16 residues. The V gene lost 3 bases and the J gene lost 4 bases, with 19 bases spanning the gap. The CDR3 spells CSASVAAGATNQPQHF. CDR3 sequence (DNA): TGCAGTGCTAGTGTGGCGGCAGGGGCTACGAATCAGCCCCAGCATTTT.

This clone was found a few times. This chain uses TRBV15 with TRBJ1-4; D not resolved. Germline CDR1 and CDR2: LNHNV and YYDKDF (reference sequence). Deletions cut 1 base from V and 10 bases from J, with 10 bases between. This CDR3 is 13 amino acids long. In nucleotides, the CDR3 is TGTGCCACCAGCAGAGGAGAAGGGAGAAAACTGTTTTTT. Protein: CATSRGEGRKLFF.

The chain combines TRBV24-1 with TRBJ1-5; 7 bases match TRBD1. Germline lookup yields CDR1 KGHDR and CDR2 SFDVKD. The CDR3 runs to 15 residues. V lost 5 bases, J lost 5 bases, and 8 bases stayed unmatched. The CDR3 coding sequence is TGTGCCACCAGTGGGTATGGAGGGGGCGATCAGCCCCAGCATTTT. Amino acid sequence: CATSGYGGGDQPQHF.

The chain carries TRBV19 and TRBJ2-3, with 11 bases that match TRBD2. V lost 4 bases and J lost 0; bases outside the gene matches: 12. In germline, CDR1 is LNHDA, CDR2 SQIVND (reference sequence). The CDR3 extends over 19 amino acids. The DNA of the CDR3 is TGTGCCAGTAGTAGGCTAGCGGGGGGAACCTCGTCTAGCACAGATACGCAGTATTTT. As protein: CASSRLAGGTSSSTDTQYF.

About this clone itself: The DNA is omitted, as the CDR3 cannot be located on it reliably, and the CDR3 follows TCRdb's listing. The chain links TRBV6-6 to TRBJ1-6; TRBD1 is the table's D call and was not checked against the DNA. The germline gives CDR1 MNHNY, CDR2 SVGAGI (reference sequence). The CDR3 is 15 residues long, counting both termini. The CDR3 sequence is CASSTSGQGERALHF.

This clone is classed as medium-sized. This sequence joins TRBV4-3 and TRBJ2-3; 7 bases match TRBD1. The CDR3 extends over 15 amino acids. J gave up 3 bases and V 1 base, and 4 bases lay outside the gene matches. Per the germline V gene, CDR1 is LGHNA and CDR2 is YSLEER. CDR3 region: CASSQGQGETDTQYF. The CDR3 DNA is TGCGCCAGCAGCCAAGGACAGGGAGAAACAGATACGCAGTATTTT.

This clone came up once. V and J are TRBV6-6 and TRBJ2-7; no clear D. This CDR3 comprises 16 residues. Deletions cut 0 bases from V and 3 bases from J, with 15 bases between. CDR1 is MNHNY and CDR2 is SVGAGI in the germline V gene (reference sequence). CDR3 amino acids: CASSYSRIRSSYEQYV. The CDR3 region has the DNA TGTGCCAGCAGTTACTCCCGGATTCGGTCTAGCTACGAGCAGTACGTC.

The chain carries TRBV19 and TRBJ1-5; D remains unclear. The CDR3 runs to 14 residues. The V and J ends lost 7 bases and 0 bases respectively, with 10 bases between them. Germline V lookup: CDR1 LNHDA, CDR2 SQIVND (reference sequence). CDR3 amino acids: CASTDNYSNQPQHF. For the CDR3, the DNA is TGTGCCAGTACCGACAACTATAGCAATCAGCCCCAGCATTTT.

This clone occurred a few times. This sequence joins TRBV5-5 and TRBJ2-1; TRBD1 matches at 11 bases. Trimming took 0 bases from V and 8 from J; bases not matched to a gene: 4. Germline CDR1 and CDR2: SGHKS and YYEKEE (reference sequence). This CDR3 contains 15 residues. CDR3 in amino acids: CASSLGGTGGDEQFF. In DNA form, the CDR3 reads TGTGCCAGCAGCTTGGGTGGGACAGGGGGGGATGAGCAGTTCTTC.

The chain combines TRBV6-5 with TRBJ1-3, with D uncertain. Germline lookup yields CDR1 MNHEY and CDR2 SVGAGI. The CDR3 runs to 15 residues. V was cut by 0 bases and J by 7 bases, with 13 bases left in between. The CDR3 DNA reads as TGTGCCAGCAGTTACTCACGGGATCCGGGGAACACCATATATTTT. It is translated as CASSYSRDPGNTIYF.